The 8 T cell receptor beta chains below come from one sample, sequenced in a study of cytomegalovirus exposure and HLA in healthy donors. PCR primers comprised 60 Vbeta and 13 Jbeta primers. Produced via immunoSEQ multiplex PCR; TCRdb's table is partial and in-frame only. In the table there are about 150,000 clones, 60% to 85% of which are singletons. The sample comprised PBMCs. The receptors were sampled from a man aged 45-65 years in good health and CMV-seropositive.

The rearrangement joins TRBV28 to TRBJ2-3; unclear D gene. CDR3 size: 11 residues. Trimming took off 5 bases at V and 9 bases at J, with 9 bases between the two ends. Germline values: CDR1 MDHEN, CDR2 SYDVKM. The CDR3 bases are TGTGCCAGCAGTCCGACTCGGACGCAGTATTTT. It encodes CASSPTRTQYF.

This chain links TRBV29-1 with TRBJ1-1, with no clear D. Germline values: CDR1 SQVTM, CDR2 ANQGSEA. With 1 base removed from V and 11 bases from J, the gap between germline ends came to 17 bases. The length of the CDR3 is 13 residues. CDR3 amino acids: CSVEGPLGVGAFF. The CDR3 nucleotides are TGCAGCGTTGAAGGACCGTTGGGTGTCGGGGCTTTCTTT. The whole variable domain, filled in from reference TRBV29-1 and TRBJ1-1, reads SAVISQKPSRDICQRGTSLTIQCQVDSQVTMMFWYRQQPGQSLTLIATANQGSEATYESGFVIDKFPISRPNLTFSTLTVSNMSPEDSSIYLCSVEGPLGVGAFFGQGTRLTVV.

This chain links TRBV5-1 with TRBJ2-1; 12 bases are shared with TRBD2. This CDR3 contains 15 residues. V dropped 4 bases and J dropped 8; count of bases not matched to a gene: 7. Germline values: CDR1 SGHRS, CDR2 YFSETQ. The CDR3 bases are TGCGCCAGCAGCCAGACTAGCGGGAGAACCCATGAGCAGTTCTTC. This sequence encodes CASSQTSGRTHEQFF.

This chain links TRBV10-3 with TRBJ1-2; TRBD1 matches at 10 bases. V dropped 7 bases and J dropped 1; count of bases not matched to a gene: 3. The length of the CDR3 is 14 residues. Germline V gene sequence: CDR1 ENHRY, CDR2 SYGVKD. This chain's CDR3 is CAITRTGGNYGYTF. As DNA, the CDR3 is TGTGCCATCACCCGGACAGGGGGTAACTATGGCTACACCTTC.

The rearrangement uses TRBV5-4 and TRBJ2-5, with 11 bases lining up with TRBD2. The J call is doubtful: the DNA matches TRBJ2-7 better. The CDR3 is 15 residues long. Germline V lookup: CDR1 SGHNT, CDR2 YYREEE (reference sequence). The CDR3 DNA is TGTGCCAGCAGCCGAGATCGGACTAGCGGGTACGAGCAGTACTTC. Protein: CASSRDRTSGYEQYF.

As for this clone: Other DNA sequences of this sample code for an identical CDR3. The chain is built from TRBV29-1 and TRBJ1-2; D unresolved. V lost 6 bases and J lost 6, with 5 bases in between. The CDR3 contains 9 residues. Germline CDR1 and CDR2: SQVTM and ANQGSEA. The CDR3 DNA sequence: TGCAGCGTCTCGGATGGCTACACCTTC. As protein: CSVSDGYTF.

The chain links TRBV2 to TRBJ2-7, with 9 positions matching TRBD1. This CDR3 has 15 residues. Germline CDR1 and CDR2: SNHLY and FYNNEI. Trimming at V came to 5 bases and at J to 3 bases, leaving 8 bases not matched to a gene. CDR3 bases: TGTGCCAGCAGTATCCGGGACAGGGACTACTACGAGCAGTACTTC. Residues: CASSIRDRDYYEQYF.

V usage is TRBV2 and J usage is TRBJ1-3, with 9 bases identical to TRBD1. The CDR3 runs 15 residues. The germline CDR1 and CDR2 sequences are SNHLY and FYNNEI. J was trimmed by 1 base and V by 7 bases; bases with no gene match: 5. The CDR3 DNA reads TGTGCCAGCAAAACACAGGGGGCGTCTGGAAACACCATATATTTT. Translation gives CASKTQGASGNTIYF.